This passage covers 10 T cell receptor beta chains from one sample sequenced in a study of beta chain features in type 1 diabetes. Expressed TCRB transcripts were sequenced, since all the RNA that had been isolated was reverse transcribed. Data came from immunoSEQ multiplex PCR; TCRdb stores just in-frame clones and leaves some out. The sample carries some 410,000 clones, roughly 11% recorded once. Sequencing used naive CD4+ T cells from blood. The receptors come from a woman aged 18-30 years in good health.

J is TRBJ2-3 and V is TRBV4-3; no clear D. The CDR3 covers 13 residues. The germline CDR1 and CDR2 sequences are LGHNA and YSLEER. Between the trimmed V and J ends, which lost 5 bases and 1 base, there was a span of 7 bases. In DNA, the CDR3 is TGCGCCAGCAGCGCCCGGGGCACAGATACGCAGTATTTT. It yields the protein CASSARGTDTQYF.

The chain carries TRBV7-2 and TRBJ1-2; D may be TRBD1 (5 bases). The CDR3 spans 13 residues. The germline V gene encodes CDR1 SGHTA and CDR2 FQGNSA. V was cut by 5 bases and J by 4 bases, with 11 bases left in between. The CDR3 reads CASSGRGTYGYTF. CDR3 bases: TGTGCCAGCAGCGGCCGGGGGACCTATGGCTACACCTTC.

Remarks on this clone: This could be a read error, since a much larger clone is one nucleotide away. This sample includes further DNA sequences coding for the same CDR3. This chain links TRBV15 with TRBJ2-3; the D is unclear. In germline, CDR1 is LNHNV, CDR2 YYDKDF (reference sequence). The CDR3 consists of 13 residues. V was clipped by 0 bases and J by 4 bases, with 5 bases between them. CDR3 coding DNA: TGTGCCACCAGCAGAGACGGAGCAGATACGCAGTATTTT. Translating it yields CATSRDGADTQYF.

This clone was found a few times. For the CDR3, the DNA is TGTGCCAGCAGCCCTGGGGGGCGGCAGTACTTC. Translated, it gives CASSPGGRQYF. The rearrangement uses TRBV7-2 and TRBJ2-7; tentatively, D is TRBD1 or TRBD2 (6 bases each). The CDR3 runs to 11 residues. Between the trimmed V and J ends, which lost 5 bases and 9 bases, there was a span of 11 bases. CDR1 is SGHTA and CDR2 is FQGNSA in the germline V gene. The whole variable domain, filled in from reference TRBV7-2 and TRBJ2-7, reads GAGVSQSPSNKVTEKGKDVELRCDPISGHTALYWYRQSLGQGLEFLIYFQGNSAPDKSGLPSDRFSAERTGGSVSTLTIQRTQQEDSAVYLCASSPGGRQYFGPGTRLTVT.

J is TRBJ1-5 and V is TRBV30; perhaps TRBD1 as D (5 bases). Germline lookup yields CDR1 GTSNPN and CDR2 SVGIG (reference sequence). This CDR3 comprises 13 residues. The V end was cut by 0 bases, the J end by 7 bases, with 10 bases between. The CDR3 nucleotides are TGTGCCTGGAGTGTCAGGCGGGACCAGCCCCAGCATTTT. It translates to CAWSVRRDQPQHF.

This clone turned up a few times. V usage is TRBV12-5 and J usage is TRBJ2-7, with 7 bases that match TRBD1. The V gene's germline CDR1 is LGHNT and CDR2 FRNRAP. The CDR3 length is 17 residues. The V gene end was trimmed by 0 bases and the J gene end by 6 bases; junction bases not matched to a gene: 14. CDR3 region: CASGLVLVRTGAREQYF. The CDR3 bases are TGTGCTAGTGGTTTGGTACTGGTTCGGACAGGCGCCCGCGAGCAGTACTTC.

The gene calls are TRBV29-1 and TRBJ2-7, with 7 bases identical to TRBD1. CDR1 is SQVTM, CDR2 ANQGSEA, per germline. The CDR3 has 11 residues. V was clipped by 4 bases and J by 5 bases; unmatched bases: 2. The CDR3 region is CSVVDRDEQYV. The DNA of the CDR3 is TGCAGCGTTGTTGACAGGGACGAGCAGTACGTC.

CDR3: CASSFPTGGGEAFF. The CDR3 DNA reads as TGTGCCAGCAGCTTCCCAACGGGCGGTGGTGAAGCTTTCTTT. The chain is built from TRBV4-2 and TRBJ1-1; D uncertain. Germline CDR1 and CDR2: LGHNA and YNFKEQ. Between the trimmed V and J ends, which lost 5 bases and 7 bases, there was a span of 17 bases. This CDR3 has 14 residues.

This chain uses TRBV6-6 with TRBJ2-7; D is ambiguous. The CDR3 sequence is 15 residues long. Germline loops: CDR1 MNHNY, CDR2 SVGAGI (reference sequence). V was cut by 0 bases and J by 5 bases, with 14 bases left in between. CDR3 residues: CASSYSSPSSHEQYF. CDR3 in DNA: TGTGCCAGCAGTTACTCGTCCCCAAGTAGTCACGAGCAGTACTTC.

This clone was counted a few times. This chain's CDR3 is CASERQGRDTDTQYF. The CDR3 region has the DNA TGCGCCAGCGAACGACAGGGGCGGGACACAGATACGCAGTATTTT. The V call is TRBV5-1, the J call TRBJ2-3; 8 bases fit TRBD1. The CDR3 totals 15 residues. Looked up from germline, CDR1 is SGHRS and CDR2 is YFSETQ. J was trimmed by 2 bases and V by 7 bases; bases with no gene match: 9.